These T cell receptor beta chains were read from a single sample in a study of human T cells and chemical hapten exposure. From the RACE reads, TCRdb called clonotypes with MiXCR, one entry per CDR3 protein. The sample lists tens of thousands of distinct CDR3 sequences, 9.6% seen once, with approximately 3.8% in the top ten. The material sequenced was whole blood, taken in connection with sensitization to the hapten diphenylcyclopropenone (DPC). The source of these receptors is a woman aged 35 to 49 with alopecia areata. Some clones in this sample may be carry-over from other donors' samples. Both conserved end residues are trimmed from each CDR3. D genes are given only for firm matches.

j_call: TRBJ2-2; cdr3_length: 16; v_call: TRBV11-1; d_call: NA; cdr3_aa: ASSFGGISLLLTGELF
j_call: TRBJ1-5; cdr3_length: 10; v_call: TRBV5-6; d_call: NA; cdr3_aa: ASSTSAQPQH
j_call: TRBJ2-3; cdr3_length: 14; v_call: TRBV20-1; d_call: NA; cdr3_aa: SARPPRGAVEDTQY
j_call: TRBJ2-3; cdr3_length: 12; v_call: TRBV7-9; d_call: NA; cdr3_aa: ASMRGARTDTQY
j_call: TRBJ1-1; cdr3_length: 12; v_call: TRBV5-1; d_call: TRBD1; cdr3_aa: ASSFTGANTEAF
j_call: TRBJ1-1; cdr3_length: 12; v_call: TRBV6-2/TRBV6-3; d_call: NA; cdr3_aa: ASSYQYQPKGAF
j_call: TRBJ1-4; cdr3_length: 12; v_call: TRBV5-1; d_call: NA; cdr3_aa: ASSLTGSNEKLF
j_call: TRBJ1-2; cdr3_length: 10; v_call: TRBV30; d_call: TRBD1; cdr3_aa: AWSGTGGAST
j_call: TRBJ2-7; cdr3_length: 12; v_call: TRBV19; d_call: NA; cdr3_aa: ASSYQGSRYEQY
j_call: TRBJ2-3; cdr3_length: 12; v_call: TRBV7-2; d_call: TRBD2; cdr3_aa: ASSLGGGSNTQY
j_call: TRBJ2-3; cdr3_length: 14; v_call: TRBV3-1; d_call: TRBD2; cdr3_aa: ASSHLTSGGTNTQY
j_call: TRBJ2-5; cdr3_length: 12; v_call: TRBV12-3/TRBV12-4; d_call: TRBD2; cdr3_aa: ASSPPSGGETQY
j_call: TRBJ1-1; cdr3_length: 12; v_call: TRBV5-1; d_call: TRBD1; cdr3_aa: ASNTGVLNTEAF
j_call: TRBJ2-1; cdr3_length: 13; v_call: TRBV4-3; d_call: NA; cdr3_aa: ASSPGGTAYNEQF
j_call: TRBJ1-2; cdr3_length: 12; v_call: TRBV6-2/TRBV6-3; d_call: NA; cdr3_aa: ASSRRGANYGYT
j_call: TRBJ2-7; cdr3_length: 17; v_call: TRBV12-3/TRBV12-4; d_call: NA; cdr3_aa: ASSNMHYRWDKSTYEQY
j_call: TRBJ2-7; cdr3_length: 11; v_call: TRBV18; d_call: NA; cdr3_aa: ASSPPGIDEQY
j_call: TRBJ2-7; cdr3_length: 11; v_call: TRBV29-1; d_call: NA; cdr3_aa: SVGDRSNYEQY
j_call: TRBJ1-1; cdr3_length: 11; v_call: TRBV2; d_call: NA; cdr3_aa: ASREVGNTEAF
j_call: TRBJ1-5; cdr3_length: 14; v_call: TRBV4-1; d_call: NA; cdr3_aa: ASSWAPIPSNQPQH
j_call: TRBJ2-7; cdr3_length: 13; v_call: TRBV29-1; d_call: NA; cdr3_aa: SVRHWGRLSYEQY
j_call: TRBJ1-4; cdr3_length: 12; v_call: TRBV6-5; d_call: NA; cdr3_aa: ASSYGGALEKLF
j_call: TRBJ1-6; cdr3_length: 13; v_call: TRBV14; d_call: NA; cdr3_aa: ASSQSQGHNSPLH
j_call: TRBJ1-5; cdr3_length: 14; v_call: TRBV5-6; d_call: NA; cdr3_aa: ASSTWPPGTGQPQH